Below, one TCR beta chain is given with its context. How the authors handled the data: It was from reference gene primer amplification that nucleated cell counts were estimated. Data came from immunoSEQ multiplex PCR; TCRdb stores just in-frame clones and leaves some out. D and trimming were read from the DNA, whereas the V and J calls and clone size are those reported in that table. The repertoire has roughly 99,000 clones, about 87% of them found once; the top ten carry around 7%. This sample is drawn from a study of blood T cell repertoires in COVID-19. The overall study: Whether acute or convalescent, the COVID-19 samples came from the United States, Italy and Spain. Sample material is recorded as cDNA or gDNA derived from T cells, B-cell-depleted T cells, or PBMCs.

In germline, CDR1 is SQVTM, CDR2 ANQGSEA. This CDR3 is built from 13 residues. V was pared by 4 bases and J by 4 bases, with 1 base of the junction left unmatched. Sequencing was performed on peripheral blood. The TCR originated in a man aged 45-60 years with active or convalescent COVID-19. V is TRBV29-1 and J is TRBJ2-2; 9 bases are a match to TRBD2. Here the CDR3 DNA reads TGCAGCGTTGCACTAGCGGGCACCGGGGAGCTGTTTTTT. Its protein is CSVALAGTGELFF.